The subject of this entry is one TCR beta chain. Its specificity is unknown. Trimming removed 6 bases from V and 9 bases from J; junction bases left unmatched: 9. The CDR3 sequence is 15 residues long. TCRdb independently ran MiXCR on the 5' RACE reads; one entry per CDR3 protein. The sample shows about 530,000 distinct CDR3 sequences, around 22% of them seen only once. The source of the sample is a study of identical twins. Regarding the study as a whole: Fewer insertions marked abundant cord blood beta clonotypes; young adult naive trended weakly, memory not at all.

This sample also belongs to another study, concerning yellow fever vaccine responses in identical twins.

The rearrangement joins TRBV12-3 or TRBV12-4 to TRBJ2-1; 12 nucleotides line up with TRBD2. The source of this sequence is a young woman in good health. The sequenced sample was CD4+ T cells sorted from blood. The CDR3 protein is CASSPLAGGHGEQFF. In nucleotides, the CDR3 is TGTGCCAGCAGCCCCCTAGCGGGGGGGCACGGTGAGCAGTTCTTC.